The subject of this entry is one TCR beta chain. Participants came from around 25 US areas, aged about 18 to 89 years. Each participant's cohort was designated according to participant-reported clinical history. Recovered participants had two consecutive negative NP/OP PCR tests, healthcare professional clearance, or symptom resolution. This specimen comes from a study of blood T cell repertoires in COVID-19. About the research overall: Collection of acute and convalescent COVID-19 samples took place in the United States, Italy and Spain.

Germline V gene data show CDR1 as SGHDT and CDR2 as YYEEEE. The CDR3 has 17 residues. Trimming took 0 bases from V and 3 from J; bases not matched to a gene: 10. The protocol was immunoSEQ multiplex PCR, while the TCRdb copy is restricted to in-frame clones and leaves out a portion. This repertoire shows 200,000 to 300,000 clones, more than 75% found once; its top ten account for 2% to 2.5%. The sample comprised PBMCs or T cells enriched from blood (not recorded which). The chain carries TRBV5-6 and TRBJ2-3; TRBD2 matches at 7 bases. The TCR was taken from a woman aged 45-59 years who had recovered from COVID-19. As DNA, the CDR3 is TGTGCCAGCAGCTTGGAGGGGAGGGGAGGGGAAACAGATACGCAGTATTTT. It encodes CASSLEGRGGETDTQYF. The full variable domain, in which reference TRBV5-6 and TRBJ2-3 provide the parts outside the CDR3, is DAGVTQSPTHLIKTRGQQVTLRCSPKSGHDTVSWYQQALGQGPQFIFQYYEEEERQRGNFPDRFSGHQFPNYSSELNVNALLLGDSALYLCASSLEGRGGETDTQYFGPGTRLTVL.